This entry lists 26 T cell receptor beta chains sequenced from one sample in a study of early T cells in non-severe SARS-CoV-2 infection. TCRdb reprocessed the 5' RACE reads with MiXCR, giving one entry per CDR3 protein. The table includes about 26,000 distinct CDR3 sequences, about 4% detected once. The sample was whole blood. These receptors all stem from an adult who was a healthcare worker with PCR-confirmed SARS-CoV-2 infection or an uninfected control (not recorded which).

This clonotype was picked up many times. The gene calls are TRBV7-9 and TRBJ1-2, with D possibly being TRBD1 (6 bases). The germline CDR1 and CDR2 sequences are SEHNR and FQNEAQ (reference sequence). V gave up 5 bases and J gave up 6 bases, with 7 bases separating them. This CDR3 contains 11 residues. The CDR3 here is CASSRTDGYTF. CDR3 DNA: TGTGCCAGCAGCAGGACAGATGGCTACACCTTC.

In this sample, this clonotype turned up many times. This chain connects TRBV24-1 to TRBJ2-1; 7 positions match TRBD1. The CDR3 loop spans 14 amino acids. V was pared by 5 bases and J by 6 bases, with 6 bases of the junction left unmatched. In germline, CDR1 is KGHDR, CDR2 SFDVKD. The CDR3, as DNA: TGTGCCACCAGTGGTGACAGGGCTGGCAATGAGCAGTTCTTC. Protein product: CATSGDRAGNEQFF.

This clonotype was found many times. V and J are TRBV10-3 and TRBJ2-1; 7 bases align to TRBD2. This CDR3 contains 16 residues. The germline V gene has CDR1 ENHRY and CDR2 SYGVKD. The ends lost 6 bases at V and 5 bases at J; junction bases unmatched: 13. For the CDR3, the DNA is TGTGCCATCAGGAGCAGCCGGACTAGTGGGAACAATGAGCAGTTCTTC. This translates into CAIRSSRTSGNNEQFF.

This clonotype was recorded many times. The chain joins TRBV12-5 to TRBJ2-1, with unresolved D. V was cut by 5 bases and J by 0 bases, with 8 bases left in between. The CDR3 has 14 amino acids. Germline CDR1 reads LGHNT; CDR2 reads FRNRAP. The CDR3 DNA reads TGTGCTAGTGGTCAAGATAGCTCCTACAATGAGCAGTTCTTC. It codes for CASGQDSSYNEQFF.

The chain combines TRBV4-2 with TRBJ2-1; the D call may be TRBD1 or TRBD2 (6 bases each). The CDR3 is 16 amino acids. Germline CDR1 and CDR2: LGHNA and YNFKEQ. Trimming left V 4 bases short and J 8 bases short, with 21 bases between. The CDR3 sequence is CASSPRGDPRSDEQFF. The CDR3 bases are TGTGCCAGCAGCCCTAGGGGGGACCCCAGGAGCGATGAGCAGTTCTTC.

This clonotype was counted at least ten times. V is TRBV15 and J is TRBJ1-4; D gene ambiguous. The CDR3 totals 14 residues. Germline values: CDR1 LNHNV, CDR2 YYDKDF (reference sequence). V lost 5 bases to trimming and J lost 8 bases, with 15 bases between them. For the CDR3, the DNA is TGTGCCACCAGCTCCGGACTTCTTAAAGAAAAACTGTTTTTT. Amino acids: CATSSGLLKEKLFF.

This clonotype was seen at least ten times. CDR3 DNA: TGTGCCATCAGTGAGCAGGGGGCGGCGGGAGAAGGAGATACGCAGTATTTT. Protein product: CAISEQGAAGEGDTQYF. The chain has TRBV10-3 and TRBJ2-3, with a possible D match to TRBD1 (8 bases). V dropped 2 bases and J dropped 5 bases, with 20 bases sitting between them. The CDR3 consists of 17 residues. Per germline, CDR1 ENHRY and CDR2 SYGVKD.

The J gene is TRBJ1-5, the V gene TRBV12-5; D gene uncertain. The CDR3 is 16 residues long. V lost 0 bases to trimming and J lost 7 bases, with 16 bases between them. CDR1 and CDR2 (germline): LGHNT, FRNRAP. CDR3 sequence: CASGLVSWEPTQPQHF. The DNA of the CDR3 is TGTGCTAGTGGTTTGGTGTCTTGGGAGCCGACCCAGCCCCAGCATTTT.

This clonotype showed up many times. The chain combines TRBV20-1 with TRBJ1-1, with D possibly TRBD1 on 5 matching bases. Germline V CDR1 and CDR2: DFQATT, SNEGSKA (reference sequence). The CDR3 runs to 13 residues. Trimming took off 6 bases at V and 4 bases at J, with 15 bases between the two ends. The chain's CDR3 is CSAAPPGGTEAFF. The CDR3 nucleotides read TGCAGTGCAGCCCCCCCGGGGGGCACTGAAGCTTTCTTT.

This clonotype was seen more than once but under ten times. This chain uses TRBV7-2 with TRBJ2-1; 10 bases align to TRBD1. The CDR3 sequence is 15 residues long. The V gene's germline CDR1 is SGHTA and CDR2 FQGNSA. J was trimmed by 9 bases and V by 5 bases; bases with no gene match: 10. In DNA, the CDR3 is TGTGCCAGCAGCCTCGCCGGGACAGGGGACAGTGAGCAGTTCTTC. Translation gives CASSLAGTGDSEQFF.

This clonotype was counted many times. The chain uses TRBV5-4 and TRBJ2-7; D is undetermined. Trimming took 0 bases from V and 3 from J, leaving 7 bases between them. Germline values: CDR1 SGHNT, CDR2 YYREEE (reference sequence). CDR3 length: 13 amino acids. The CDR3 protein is CASSLAGNYEQYF. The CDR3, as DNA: TGTGCCAGCAGCTTGGCCGGCAACTACGAGCAGTACTTC.

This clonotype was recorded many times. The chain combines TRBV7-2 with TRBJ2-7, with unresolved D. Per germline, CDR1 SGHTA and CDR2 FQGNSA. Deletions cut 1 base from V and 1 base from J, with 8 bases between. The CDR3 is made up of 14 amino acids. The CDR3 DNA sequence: TGTGCCAGCAGCTTAGGTCCCTCTTCCTACGAGCAGTACTTC. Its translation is CASSLGPSSYEQYF.

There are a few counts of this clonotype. CDR3 region: CASSLHSRVIGDTQYF. The CDR3 DNA follows: TGTGCCAGCAGCTTGCATAGCCGGGTGATCGGAGATACGCAGTATTTT. The rearrangement joins TRBV11-2 to TRBJ2-3; D remains unclear. CDR3 length: 16 residues. Per the germline V gene, CDR1 is SGHAT and CDR2 is FQNNGV. V lost 3 bases to trimming and J lost 5 bases, with 18 bases between them.

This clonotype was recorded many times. The CDR3 nucleotides are TGTGCCAGCAGTGAATCTCTTCCGGGGGGCTGGACCGGGGAGCTGTTTTTT. This sequence encodes CASSESLPGGWTGELFF. The gene calls are TRBV2 and TRBJ2-2, with D possibly matching TRBD2 (7 bases). From germline, CDR1 is SNHLY and CDR2 FYNNEI. V gave up 2 bases and J gave up 5 bases, with 18 bases separating them. This CDR3 is built from 17 residues.

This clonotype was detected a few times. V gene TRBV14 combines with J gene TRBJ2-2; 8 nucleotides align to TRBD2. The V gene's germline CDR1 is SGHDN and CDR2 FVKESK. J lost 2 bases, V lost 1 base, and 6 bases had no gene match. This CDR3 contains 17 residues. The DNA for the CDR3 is TGTGCCAGCAGCCAAGTGACTAGCGCGCTCAACACCGGGGAGCTGTTTTTT. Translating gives CASSQVTSALNTGELFF.

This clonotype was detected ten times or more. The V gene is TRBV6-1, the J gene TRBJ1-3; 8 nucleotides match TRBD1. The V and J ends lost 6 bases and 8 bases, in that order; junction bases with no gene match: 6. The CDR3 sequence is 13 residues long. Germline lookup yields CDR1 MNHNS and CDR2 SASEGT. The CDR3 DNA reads TGTGCCAGCAGCTCCAGGGGGCTGGACACCATATATTTT. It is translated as CASSSRGLDTIYF.

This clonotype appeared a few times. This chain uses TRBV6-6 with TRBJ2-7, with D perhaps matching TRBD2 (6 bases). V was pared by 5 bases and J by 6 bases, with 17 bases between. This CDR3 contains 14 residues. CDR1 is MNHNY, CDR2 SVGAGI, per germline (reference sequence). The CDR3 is CASSRGTTQTEQYF. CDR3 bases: TGTGCCAGCAGTCGCGGGACCACCCAGACCGAGCAGTACTTC.

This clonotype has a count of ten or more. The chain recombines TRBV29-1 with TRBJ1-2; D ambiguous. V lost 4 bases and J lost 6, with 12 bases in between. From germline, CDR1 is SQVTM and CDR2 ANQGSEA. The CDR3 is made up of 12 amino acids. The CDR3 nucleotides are TGCAGCGTTGCTGCGCCCCGGGATGGCTACACCTTC. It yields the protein CSVAAPRDGYTF.

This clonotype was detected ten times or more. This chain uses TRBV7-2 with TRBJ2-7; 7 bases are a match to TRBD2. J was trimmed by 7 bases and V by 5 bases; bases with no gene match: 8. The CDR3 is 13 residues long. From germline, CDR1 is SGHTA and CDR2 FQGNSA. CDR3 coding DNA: TGTGCCAGCAGCATGGAACGGGGGGTGGAGCAGTACTTC. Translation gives CASSMERGVEQYF.

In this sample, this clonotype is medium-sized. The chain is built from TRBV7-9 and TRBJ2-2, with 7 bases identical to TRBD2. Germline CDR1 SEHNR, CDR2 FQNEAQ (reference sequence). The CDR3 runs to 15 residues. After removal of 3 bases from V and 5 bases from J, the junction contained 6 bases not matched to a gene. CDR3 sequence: CASSLEAGSTGELFF. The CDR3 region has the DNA TGTGCCAGCAGCTTGGAAGCGGGATCTACCGGGGAGCTGTTTTTT.

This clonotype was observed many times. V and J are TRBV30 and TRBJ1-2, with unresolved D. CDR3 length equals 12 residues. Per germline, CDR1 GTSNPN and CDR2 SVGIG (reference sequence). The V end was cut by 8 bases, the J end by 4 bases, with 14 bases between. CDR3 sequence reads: CAQLGFRYGYTF. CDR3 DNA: TGTGCCCAACTTGGGTTCCGCTATGGCTACACCTTC. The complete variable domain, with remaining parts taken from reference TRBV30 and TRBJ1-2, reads SQTIHQWPATLVQPVGSPLSLECTVEGTSNPNLYWYRQAAGRGLQLLFYSVGIGQISSEVPQNLSASRPQDRQFILSSKKLLLSDSGFYLCAQLGFRYGYTFGSGTRLTVV.

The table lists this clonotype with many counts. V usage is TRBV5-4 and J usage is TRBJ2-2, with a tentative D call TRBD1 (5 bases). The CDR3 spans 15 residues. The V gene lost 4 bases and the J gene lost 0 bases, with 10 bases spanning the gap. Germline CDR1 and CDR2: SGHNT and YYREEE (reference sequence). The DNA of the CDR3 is TGTGCCAGCAGCCCAGCGACAGCGAACACCGGGGAGCTGTTTTTT. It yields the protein CASSPATANTGELFF.

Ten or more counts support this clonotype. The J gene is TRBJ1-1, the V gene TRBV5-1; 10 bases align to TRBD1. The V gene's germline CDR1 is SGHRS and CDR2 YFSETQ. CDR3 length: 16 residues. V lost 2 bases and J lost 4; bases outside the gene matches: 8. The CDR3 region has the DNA TGCGCCAGCAGCTTTAATCCGGGACAGGGGATCACTGAAGCTTTCTTT. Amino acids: CASSFNPGQGITEAFF. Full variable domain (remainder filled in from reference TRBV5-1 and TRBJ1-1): KAGVTQTPRYLIKTRGQQVTLSCSPISGHRSVSWYQQTPGQGLQFLFEYFSETQRNKGNFPGRFSGRQFSNSRSEMNVSTLELGDSALYLCASSFNPGQGITEAFFGQGTRLTVV.

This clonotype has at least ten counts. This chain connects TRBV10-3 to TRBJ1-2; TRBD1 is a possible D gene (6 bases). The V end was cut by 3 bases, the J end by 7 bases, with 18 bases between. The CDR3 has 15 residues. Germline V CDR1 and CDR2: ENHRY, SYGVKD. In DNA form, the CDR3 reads TGTGCCATCAGTGATGGGGGGGCTCGGAAAGCTGGCTACACCTTC. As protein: CAISDGGARKAGYTF.

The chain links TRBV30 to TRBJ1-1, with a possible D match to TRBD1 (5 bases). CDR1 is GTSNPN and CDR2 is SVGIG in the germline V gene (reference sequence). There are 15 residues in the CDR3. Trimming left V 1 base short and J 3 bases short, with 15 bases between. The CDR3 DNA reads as TGTGCCTGGAGTGATCCCAGACAGTTTTACACTGAAGCTTTCTTT. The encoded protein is CAWSDPRQFYTEAFF.

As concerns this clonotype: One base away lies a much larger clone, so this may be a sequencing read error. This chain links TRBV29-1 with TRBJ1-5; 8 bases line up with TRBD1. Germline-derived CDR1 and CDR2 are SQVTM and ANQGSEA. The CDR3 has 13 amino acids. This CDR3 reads CGAGQGTNQPQHF. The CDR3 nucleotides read TGCGGCGCAGGACAGGGCACGAATCAGCCCCAGCATTTT.